The rows below give T cell receptor beta chains drawn from one sample of a study of CD8 T cell repertoires and HIV-1 epitope variants. The protocol was immunoSEQ multiplex PCR, while the TCRdb copy is restricted to in-frame clones and leaves out a portion. This table has 95,000 or so clones, around 67% appearing once. The sequencing sample was made of uncultured baseline CD8+ T cells from peripheral blood mononuclear cells (PBMCs). The origin of the receptors is a male donor with HIV. CDR3s include the opening cysteine and the closing phenylalanine or tryptophan. D genes are given only for firm matches. Clone size appears in some rows only: once, few, many, or a class for an expanded clone.

v_call	d_call	j_call	clone_size	cdr3_nt	cdr3_aa
TRBV19	-	TRBJ2-7	-	TGTGCCAGTAGTATTATCCCAGGTTCATCGTACTACGAGCAGTACTTC	CASSIIPGSSYYEQYF
TRBV5-4	TRBD2	TRBJ2-1	-	TGTGCCAGCAGGCCTAGCGGGAGCTCTGAGCAGTTCTTC	CASRPSGSSEQFF
TRBV5-4	-	TRBJ2-1	-	TGTGCCAGCAGCTTGTCGCAGGGCAGCGAGCAGTTCTTC	CASSLSQGSEQFF
TRBV5-1	TRBD1	TRBJ1-1	-	TGCGCCAGCAGATACGGACAGGAGAACACTGAAGCTTTCTTT	CASRYGQENTEAFF
TRBV11-3	TRBD2	TRBJ2-7	-	TGTGCCAGCAGCTTATCTAGCGGTTCGGAGCAGTACTTC	CASSLSSGSEQYF
TRBV15	-	TRBJ1-5	-	TGTGCCACCAGCAGAGACCCGGGTGATCAGCCCCAGCATTTT	CATSRDPGDQPQHF
TRBV11-2	TRBD1	TRBJ2-2	few	TGTGCCAGCAGCTCGACAGGGATTGGCGGGGAGCTGTTTTTT	CASSSTGIGGELFF
TRBV5-8	TRBD1	TRBJ2-7	-	TGTGCCAGCAGCCGGGACAGGGGCTACGAGCAGTACTTC	CASSRDRGYEQYF
TRBV4-3	TRBD1	TRBJ2-3	-	TGCGCCAGCTCCCCCGGACAGGGAAGCACAGATACGCAGTATTTT	CASSPGQGSTDTQYF
TRBV19	TRBD1	TRBJ2-6	-	TGTGCCAGTAGTATTACAGGGGGAACCTCTGGGGCCAACGTCCTGACTTTC	CASSITGGTSGANVLTF
TRBV28	-	TRBJ1-1	-	TGTGCCAGCAGCTACGACGGTAGGGACACTGAAGCTTTCTTT	CASSYDGRDTEAFF
TRBV7-3	-	TRBJ1-3	-	TGTGCCAGCAGCTTAAATCCCAAATCAGCTGGAAACACCATATATTTT	CASSLNPKSAGNTIYF
TRBV6-6	-	TRBJ2-7	-	TGTGCCAGCAGCCGGGACAACTCCTACGAGCAGTACTTC	CASSRDNSYEQYF
TRBV5-8	-	TRBJ2-5	-	TGTGCCAGCAGCTTGGTGGTTTCGAAGACCCAGTACTTC	CASSLVVSKTQYF
TRBV7-2	-	TRBJ2-7	-	TGTGCCAGCAGCTTATGGGGGTACGAGCAGTACTTC	CASSLWGYEQYF
TRBV28	-	TRBJ2-7	-	TGTGCCAGCAGTTCCATGGTGGCAACAGCCTACGAGCAGTACTTC	CASSSMVATAYEQYF
TRBV30	-	TRBJ1-2	-	TGTGCCTGGTCCTGGGGGACGGTTGAGGGCTACACCTTC	CAWSWGTVEGYTF
TRBV9	-	TRBJ1-1	-	TGTGCCAGCAGCGTAGTCTCAGGAAGGTCGATGAACACTGAAGCTTTCTTT	CASSVVSGRSMNTEAFF
TRBV7-8	TRBD1	TRBJ1-1	-	TGTGCCAGCAGCTCAACAGGGGCCACTGAAGCTTTCTTT	CASSSTGATEAFF
TRBV5-6	-	TRBJ2-3	-	TGTGCCAGCAGCTTTCCCCCTGGTATGGCGGGCAGCACAGATACGCAGTATTTT	CASSFPPGMAGSTDTQYF